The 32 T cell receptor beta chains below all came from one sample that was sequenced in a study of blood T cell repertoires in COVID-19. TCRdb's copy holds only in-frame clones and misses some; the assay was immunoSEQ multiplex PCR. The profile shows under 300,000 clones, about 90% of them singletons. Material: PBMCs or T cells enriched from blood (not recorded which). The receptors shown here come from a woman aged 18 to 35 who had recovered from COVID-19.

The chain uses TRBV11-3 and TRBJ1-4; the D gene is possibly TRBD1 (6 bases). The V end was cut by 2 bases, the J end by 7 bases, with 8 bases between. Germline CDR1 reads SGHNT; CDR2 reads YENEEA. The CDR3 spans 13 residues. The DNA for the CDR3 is TGTGCCAGCAGCTTACTCAGGGGTGAAAAACTGTTTTTT. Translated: CASSLLRGEKLFF. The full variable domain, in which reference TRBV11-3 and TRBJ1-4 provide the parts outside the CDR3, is EAGVVQSPRYKIIEKKQPVAFWCNPISGHNTLYWYLQNLGQGPELLIRYENEEAVDDSQLPKDRFSAERLKGVDSTLKIQPAELGDSAVYLCASSLLRGEKLFFGSGTQLSVL.

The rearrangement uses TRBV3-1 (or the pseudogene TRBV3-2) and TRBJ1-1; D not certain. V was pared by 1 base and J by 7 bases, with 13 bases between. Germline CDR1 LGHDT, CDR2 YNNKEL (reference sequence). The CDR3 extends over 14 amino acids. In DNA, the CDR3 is TGTGCCAGCAGCCAAGTCACGAGGTTGGGTGAAGCTTTCTTT. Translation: CASSQVTRLGEAFF.

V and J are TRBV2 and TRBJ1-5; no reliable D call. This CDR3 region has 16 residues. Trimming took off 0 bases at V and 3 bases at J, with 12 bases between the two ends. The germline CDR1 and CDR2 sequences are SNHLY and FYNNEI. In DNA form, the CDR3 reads TGTGCCAGCAGTGAAGCGCGTCTTGAGGACAATCAGCCCCAGCATTTT. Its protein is CASSEARLEDNQPQHF. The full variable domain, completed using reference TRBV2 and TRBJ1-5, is EPEVTQTPSHQVTQMGQEVILRCVPISNHLYFYWYRQILGQKVEFLVSFYNNEISEKSEIFDDQFSVERPDGSNFTLKIRSTKLEDSAMYFCASSEARLEDNQPQHFGDGTRLSIL.

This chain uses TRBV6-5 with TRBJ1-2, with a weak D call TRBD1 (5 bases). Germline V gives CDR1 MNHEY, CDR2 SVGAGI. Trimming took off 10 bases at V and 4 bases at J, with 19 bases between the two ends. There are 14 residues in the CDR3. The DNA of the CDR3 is TGTGCCACGACGGGGGTTAGAGGTACCTATGGCTACACCTTC. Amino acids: CATTGVRGTYGYTF.

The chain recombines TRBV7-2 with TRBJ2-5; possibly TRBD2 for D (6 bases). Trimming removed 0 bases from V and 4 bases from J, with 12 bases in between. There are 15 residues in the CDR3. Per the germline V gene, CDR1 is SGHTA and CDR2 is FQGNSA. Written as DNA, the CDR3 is TGTGCCAGCAGCTTAGCTGCGGGGTTAGTAGAGACCCAGTACTTC. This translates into CASSLAAGLVETQYF.

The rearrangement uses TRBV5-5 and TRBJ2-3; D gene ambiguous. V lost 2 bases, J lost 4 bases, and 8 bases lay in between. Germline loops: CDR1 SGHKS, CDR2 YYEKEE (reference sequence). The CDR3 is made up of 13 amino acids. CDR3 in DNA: TGTGCCAGCAGCTTTGGGCCAGCAGATACGCAGTATTTT. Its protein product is CASSFGPADTQYF.

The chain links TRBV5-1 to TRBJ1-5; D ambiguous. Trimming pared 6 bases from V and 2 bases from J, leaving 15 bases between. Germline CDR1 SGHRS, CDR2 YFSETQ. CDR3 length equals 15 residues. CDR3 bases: TGCGCCAGCACCTTCCGGGAGACTGGCAATCAGCCCCAGCATTTT. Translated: CASTFRETGNQPQHF.

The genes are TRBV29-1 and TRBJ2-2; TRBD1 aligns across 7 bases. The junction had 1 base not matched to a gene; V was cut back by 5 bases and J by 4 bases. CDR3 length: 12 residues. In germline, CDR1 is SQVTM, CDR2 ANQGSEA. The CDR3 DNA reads TGCAGCGTTAACAGGGGCACCGGGGAGCTGTTTTTT. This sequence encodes CSVNRGTGELFF.

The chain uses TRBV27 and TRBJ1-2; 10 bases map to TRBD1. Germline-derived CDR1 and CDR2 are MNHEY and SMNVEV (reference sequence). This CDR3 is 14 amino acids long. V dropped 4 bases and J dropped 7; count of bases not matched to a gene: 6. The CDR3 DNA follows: TGTGCCAGCAGTTATCGACAGGGGGCAAGTGGCTACACCTTC. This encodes CASSYRQGASGYTF.

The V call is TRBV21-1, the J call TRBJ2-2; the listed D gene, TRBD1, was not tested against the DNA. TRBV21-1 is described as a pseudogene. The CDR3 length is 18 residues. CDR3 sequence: CASSKGRTGASDTGELFF. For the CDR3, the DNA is TGTGCCAGCAGCAAAGGACGGACAGGGGCTTCGGACACCGGGGAGCTGTTTTTT.

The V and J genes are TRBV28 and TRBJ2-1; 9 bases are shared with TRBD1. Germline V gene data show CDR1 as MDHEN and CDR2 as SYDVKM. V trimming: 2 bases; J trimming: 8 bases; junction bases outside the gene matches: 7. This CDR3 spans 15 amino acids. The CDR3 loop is CASSLPGTGRDEQFF. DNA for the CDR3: TGTGCCAGCAGTTTACCCGGGACAGGGCGGGATGAGCAGTTCTTC. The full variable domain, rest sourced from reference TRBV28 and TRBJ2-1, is DVKVTQSSRYLVKRTGEKVFLECVQDMDHENMFWYRQDPGLGLRLIYFSYDVKMKEKGDIPEGYSVSREKKERFSLILESASTNQTSMYLCASSLPGTGRDEQFFGPGTRLTVL.

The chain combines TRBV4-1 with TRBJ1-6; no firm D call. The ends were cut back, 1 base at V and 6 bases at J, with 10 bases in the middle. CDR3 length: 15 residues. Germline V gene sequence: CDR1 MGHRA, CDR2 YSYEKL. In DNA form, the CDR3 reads TGCGCCAGCAGCCAAGGGGAGGGCAGTAATTCACCCCTCCACTTT. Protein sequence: CASSQGEGSNSPLHF.

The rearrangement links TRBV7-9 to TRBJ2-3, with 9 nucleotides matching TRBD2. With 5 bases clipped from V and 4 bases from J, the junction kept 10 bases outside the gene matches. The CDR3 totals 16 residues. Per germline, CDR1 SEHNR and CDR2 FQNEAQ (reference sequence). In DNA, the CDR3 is TGTGCCAGCAGCCTAAATAGCGGGAGTGTGGCAGATACGCAGTATTTT. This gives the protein CASSLNSGSVADTQYF.

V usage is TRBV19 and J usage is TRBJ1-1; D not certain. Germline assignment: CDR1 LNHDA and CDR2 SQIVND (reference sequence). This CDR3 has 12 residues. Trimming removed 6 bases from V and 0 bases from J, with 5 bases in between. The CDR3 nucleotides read TGTGCCAGTAGCGACATGAACACTGAAGCTTTCTTT. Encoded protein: CASSDMNTEAFF.

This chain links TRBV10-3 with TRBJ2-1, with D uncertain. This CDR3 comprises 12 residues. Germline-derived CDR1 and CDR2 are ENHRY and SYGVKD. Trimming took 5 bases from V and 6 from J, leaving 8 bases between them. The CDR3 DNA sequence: TGTGCCATCAGTTCGCAAGCCAATGAGCAGTTCTTC. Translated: CAISSQANEQFF.

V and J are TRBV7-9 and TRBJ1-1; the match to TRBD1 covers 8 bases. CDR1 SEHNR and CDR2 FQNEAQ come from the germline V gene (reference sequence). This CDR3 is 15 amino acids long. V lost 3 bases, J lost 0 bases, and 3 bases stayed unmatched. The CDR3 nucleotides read TGTGCCAGCAGCTTTGGGACAGGCCTGAACACTGAAGCTTTCTTT. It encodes CASSFGTGLNTEAFF.

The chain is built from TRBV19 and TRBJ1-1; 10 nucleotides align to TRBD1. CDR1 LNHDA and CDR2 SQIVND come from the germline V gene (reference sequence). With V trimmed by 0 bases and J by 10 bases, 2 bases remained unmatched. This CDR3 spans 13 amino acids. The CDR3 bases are TGTGCCAGTAGTATAGATTGGGACAGGGGAGCTTTCTTT. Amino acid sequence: CASSIDWDRGAFF.

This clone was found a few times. The CDR3 DNA sequence: TGTGCCAGCAGTTTTACAGGGGGGCCCTACAATGAGCAGTTCTTC. Protein: CASSFTGGPYNEQFF. J is TRBJ2-1 and V is TRBV7-3; 8 nucleotides align to TRBD1. Germline V gives CDR1 SGHTA, CDR2 FQGTGA. The junction had 6 bases not matched to a gene; V was cut back by 6 bases and J by 2 bases. The CDR3 loop spans 15 amino acids.

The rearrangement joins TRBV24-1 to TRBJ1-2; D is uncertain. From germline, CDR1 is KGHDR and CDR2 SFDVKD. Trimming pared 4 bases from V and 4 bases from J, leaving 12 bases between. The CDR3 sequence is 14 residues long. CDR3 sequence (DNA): TGTGCCACCAGTGAACCGCCCACAACCTATGGCTACACCTTC. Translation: CATSEPPTTYGYTF.

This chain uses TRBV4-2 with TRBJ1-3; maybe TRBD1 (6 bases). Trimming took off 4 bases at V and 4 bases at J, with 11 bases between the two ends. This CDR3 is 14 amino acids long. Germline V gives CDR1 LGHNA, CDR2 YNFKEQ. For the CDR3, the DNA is TGTGCCAGCAGCCCCGCAGGGGCCGGAAACACCATATATTTT. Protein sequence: CASSPAGAGNTIYF.

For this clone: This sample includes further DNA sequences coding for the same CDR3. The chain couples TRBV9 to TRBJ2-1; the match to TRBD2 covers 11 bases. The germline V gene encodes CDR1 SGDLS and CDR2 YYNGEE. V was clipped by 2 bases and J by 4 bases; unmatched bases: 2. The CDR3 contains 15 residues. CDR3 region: CASSVGTSGYNEQFF. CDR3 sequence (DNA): TGTGCCAGCAGCGTTGGGACTAGCGGTTACAATGAGCAGTTCTTC.

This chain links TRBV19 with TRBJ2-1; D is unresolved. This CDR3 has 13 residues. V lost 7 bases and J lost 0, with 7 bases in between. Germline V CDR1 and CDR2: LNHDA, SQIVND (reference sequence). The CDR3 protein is CASIFYSYNEQFF. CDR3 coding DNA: TGTGCCAGTATCTTCTACTCCTACAATGAGCAGTTCTTC.

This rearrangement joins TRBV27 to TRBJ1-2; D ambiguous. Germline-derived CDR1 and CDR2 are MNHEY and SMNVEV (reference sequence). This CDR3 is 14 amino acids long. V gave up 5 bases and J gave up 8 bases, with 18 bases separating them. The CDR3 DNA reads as TGTGCCAGCAGTCCGGCGTGGCGGGTGGGCGGCTACACCTTC. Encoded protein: CASSPAWRVGGYTF.

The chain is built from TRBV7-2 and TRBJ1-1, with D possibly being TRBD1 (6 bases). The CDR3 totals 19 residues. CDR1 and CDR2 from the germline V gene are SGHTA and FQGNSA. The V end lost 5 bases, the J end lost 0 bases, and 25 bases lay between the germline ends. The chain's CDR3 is CASSKDPAQGLRMNTEAFF. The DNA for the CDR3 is TGTGCCAGCAGCAAGGACCCGGCCCAGGGGCTTCGAATGAACACTGAAGCTTTCTTT.

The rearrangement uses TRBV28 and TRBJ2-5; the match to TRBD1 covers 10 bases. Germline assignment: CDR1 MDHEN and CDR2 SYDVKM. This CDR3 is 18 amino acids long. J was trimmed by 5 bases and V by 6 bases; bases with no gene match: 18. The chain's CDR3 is CASRTTLEGTGVPETQYF. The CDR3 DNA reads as TGTGCCAGCAGAACTACTTTGGAGGGGACAGGGGTTCCGGAGACCCAGTACTTC.

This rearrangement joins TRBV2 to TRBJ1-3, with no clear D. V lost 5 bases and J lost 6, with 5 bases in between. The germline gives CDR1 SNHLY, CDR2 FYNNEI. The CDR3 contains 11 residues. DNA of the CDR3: TGTGCCAGCAGTTCAGAAAACACCATATATTTT. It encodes CASSSENTIYF.

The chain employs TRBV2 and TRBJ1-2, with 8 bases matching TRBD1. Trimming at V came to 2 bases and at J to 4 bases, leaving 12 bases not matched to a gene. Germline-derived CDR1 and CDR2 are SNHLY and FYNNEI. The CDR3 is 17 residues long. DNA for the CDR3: TGTGCCAGCAGTGAATCCGGCAGGGGGCGATGGGTCTATGGCTACACCTTC. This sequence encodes CASSESGRGRWVYGYTF.

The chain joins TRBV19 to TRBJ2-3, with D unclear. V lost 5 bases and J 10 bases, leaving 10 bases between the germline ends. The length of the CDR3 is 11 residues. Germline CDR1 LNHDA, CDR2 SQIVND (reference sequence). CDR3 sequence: CASSLGGAQYF. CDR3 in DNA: TGTGCCAGTAGTCTCGGCGGTGCGCAGTATTTT.

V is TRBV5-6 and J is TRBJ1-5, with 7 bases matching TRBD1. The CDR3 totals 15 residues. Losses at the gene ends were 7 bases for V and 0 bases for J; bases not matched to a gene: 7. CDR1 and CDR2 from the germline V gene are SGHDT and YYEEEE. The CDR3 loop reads CASSETGFSNQPQHF. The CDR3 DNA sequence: TGTGCCAGCTCAGAGACAGGGTTTAGCAATCAGCCCCAGCATTTT.

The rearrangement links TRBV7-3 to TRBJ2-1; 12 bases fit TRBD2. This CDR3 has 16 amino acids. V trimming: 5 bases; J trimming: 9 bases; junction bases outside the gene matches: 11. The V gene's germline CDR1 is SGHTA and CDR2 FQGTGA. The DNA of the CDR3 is TGTGCCAGCAGCCCCTGGACTAGCGGGATTTTAGGTGAGCAGTTCTTC. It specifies CASSPWTSGILGEQFF.

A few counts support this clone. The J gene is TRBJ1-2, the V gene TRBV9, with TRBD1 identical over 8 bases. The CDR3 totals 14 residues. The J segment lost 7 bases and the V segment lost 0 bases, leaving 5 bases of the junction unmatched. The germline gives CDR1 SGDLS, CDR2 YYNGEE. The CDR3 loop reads CASSVGAGGFGYTF. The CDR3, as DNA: TGTGCCAGCAGCGTAGGGGCAGGGGGCTTTGGCTACACCTTC.

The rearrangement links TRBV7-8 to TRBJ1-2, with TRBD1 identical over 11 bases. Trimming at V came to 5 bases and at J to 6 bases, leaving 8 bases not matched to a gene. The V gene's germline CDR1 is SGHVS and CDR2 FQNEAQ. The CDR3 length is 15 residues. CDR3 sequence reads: CASSQGQGAVDGYTF. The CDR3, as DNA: TGTGCCAGCAGCCAAGGACAGGGGGCGGTGGATGGCTACACCTTC.